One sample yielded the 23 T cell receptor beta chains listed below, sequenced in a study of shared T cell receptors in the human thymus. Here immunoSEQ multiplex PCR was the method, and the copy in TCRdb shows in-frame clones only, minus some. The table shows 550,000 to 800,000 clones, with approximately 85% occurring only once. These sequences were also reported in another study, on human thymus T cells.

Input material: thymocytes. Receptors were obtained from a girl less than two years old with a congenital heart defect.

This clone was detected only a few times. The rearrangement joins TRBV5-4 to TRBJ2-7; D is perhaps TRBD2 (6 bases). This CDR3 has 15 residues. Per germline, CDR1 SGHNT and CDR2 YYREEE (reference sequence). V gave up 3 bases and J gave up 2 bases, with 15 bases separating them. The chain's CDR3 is CASSWVRDSPYEQYF. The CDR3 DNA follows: TGTGCCAGCAGCTGGGTCCGGGACTCTCCCTACGAGCAGTACTTC.

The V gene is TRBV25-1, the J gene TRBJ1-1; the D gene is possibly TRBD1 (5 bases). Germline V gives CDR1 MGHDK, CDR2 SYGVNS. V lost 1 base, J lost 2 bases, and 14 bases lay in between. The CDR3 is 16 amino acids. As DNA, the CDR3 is TGTGCCAGCAGTGAATCGGGGACTCTTACTAACACTGAAGCTTTCTTT. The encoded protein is CASSESGTLTNTEAFF.

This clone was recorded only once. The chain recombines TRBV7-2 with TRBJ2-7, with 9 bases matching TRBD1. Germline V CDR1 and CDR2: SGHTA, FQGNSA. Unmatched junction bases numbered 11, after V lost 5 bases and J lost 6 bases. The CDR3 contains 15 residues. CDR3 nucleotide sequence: TGTGCCAGCAGCACGTCCCGGGACAGGGAAGGCGAGCAGTACTTC. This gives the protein CASSTSRDREGEQYF.

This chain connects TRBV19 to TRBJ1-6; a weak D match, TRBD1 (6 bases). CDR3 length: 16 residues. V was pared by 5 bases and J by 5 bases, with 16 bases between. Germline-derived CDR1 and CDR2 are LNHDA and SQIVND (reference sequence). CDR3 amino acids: CASSAVGGRDNSPLHF. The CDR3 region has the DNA TGTGCCAGTAGTGCCGTGGGGGGGCGGGATAATTCACCCCTCCACTTT.

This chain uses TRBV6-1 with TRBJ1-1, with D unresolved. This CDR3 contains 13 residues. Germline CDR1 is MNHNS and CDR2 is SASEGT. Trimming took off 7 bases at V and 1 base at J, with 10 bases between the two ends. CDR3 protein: CASMWQANTEAFF. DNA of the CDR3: TGTGCCAGCATGTGGCAGGCGAACACTGAAGCTTTCTTT.

The CDR3 DNA is TGTGCCAGCAGCTTAAACAGTACGGGACAGGGGTTCGGTGGCTATGGCTACACCTTC. It codes for CASSLNSTGQGFGGYGYTF. The chain recombines TRBV5-8 with TRBJ1-2; 10 nucleotides line up with TRBD1. V was pared by 2 bases and J by 4 bases, with 17 bases of the junction left unmatched. The CDR3 is 19 amino acids. Looked up from germline, CDR1 is SGHTS and CDR2 is YDEGEE. Together with reference TRBV5-8 and TRBJ1-2, the CDR3 gives the full variable domain: EAGVTQSPTHLIKTRGQQATLRCSPISGHTSVYWYQQALGLGLQFLLWYDEGEERNRGNFPPRFSGRQFPNYSSELNVNALELEDSALYLCASSLNSTGQGFGGYGYTFGSGTRLTVV.

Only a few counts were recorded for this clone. CDR3 loop: CASSLVTRGSSYEQYF. In nucleotides, the CDR3 is TGTGCCAGCAGCTTAGTTACGCGGGGGAGCTCCTACGAGCAGTACTTC. The chain uses TRBV7-2 and TRBJ2-7; 7 bases align to TRBD2. The germline V gene encodes CDR1 SGHTA and CDR2 FQGNSA. The V segment lost 1 base and the J segment 0 bases; nucleotides outside the gene matches: 6. CDR3 length equals 16 residues.

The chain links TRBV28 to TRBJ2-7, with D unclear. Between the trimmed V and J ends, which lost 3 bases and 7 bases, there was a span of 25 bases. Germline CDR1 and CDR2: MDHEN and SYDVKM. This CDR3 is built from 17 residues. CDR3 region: CASSFSPPPRYSGEQYF. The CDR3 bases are TGTGCCAGCAGTTTTTCCCCTCCCCCGCGCTATTCCGGGGAGCAGTACTTC.

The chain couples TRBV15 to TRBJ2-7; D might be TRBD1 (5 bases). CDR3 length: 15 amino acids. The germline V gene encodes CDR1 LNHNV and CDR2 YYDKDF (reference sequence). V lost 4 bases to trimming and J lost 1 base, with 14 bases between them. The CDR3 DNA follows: TGTGCCACCAGCACGTTAGGGGCTTTATCCTACGAGCAGTACTTC. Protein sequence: CATSTLGALSYEQYF.

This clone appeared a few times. Here the CDR3 reads CASSQESDRGQDEQYF. CDR3 bases: TGTGCCAGCAGCCAAGAATCCGACAGGGGGCAAGACGAGCAGTACTTC. The chain couples TRBV14 to TRBJ2-7; 10 bases fit TRBD1. V lost 0 bases and J lost 5; bases outside the gene matches: 7. Germline V CDR1 and CDR2: SGHDN, FVKESK. The CDR3 is 16 residues long.

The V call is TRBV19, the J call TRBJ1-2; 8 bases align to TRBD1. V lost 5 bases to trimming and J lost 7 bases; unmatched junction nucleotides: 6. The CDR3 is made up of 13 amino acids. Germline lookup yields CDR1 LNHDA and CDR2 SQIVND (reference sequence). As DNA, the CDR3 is TGTGCCAGTAGTGGTGACAGGGGAAGTGGCTACACCTTC. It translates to CASSGDRGSGYTF.

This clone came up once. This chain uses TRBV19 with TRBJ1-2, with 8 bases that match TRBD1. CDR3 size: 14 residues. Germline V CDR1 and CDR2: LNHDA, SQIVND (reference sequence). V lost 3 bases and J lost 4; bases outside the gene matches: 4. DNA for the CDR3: TGTGCCAGTAGTATGAGGGACAGGAGCTATGGCTACACCTTC. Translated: CASSMRDRSYGYTF.

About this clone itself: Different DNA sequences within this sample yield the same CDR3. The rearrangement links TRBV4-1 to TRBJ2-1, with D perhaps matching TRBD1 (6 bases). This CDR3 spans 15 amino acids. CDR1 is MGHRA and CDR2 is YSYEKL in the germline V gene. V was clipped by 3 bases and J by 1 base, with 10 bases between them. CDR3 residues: CASSQETGSYNEQFF. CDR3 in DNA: TGCGCCAGCAGCCAGGAAACAGGGTCCTACAATGAGCAGTTCTTC.

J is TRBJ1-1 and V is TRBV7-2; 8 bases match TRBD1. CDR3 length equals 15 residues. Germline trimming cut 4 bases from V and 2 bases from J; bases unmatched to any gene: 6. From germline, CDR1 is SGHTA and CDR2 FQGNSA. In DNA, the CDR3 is TGTGCCAGCAGCTCAGACAGGGGTCAAAACACTGAAGCTTTCTTT. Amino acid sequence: CASSSDRGQNTEAFF.

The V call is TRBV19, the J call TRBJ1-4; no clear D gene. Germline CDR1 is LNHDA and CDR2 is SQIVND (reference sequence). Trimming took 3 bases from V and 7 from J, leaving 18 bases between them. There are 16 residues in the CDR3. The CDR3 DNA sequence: TGTGCCAGTAGTATTCTTGGGCCCCGTGCCCCTGAAAAACTGTTTTTT. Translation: CASSILGPRAPEKLFF.

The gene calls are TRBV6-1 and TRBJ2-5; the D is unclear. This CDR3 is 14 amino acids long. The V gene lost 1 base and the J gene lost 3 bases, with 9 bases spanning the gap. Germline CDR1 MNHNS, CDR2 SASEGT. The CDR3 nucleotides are TGTGCCAGCAGTGAAGGCAGAGGAAAAGAGACCCAGTACTTC. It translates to CASSEGRGKETQYF.

The CDR3 nucleotides read TGTGCCACCAGCAGAGTAACACCGTCGTACAATGAGCAGTTCTTC. Translation: CATSRVTPSYNEQFF. The chain recombines TRBV15 with TRBJ2-1; no firm D call. CDR3 length equals 15 residues. Per the germline V gene, CDR1 is LNHNV and CDR2 is YYDKDF (reference sequence). Trimming removed 1 base at V and 4 bases at J, with 11 bases between.

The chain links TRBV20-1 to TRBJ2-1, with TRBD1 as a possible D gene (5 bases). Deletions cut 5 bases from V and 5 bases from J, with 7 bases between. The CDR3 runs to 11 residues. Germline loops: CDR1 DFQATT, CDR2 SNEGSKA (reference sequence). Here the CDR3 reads CSARQNNEQFF. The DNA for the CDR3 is TGCAGTGCTCGACAGAACAATGAGCAGTTCTTC.

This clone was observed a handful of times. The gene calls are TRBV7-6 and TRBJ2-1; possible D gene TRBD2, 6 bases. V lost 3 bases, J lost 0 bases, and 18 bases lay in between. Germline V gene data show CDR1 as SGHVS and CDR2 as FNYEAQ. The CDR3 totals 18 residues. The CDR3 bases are TGTGCCAGCAGCTTCTACGCCTCTAGCGTTCTCTCCTACAATGAGCAGTTCTTC. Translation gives CASSFYASSVLSYNEQFF.

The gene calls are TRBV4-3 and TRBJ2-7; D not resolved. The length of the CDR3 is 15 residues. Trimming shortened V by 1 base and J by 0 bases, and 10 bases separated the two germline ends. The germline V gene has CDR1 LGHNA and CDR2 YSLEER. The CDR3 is CASSQGHLSSYEQYF. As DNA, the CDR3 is TGCGCCAGCAGCCAAGGACACCTGAGCTCCTACGAGCAGTACTTC.

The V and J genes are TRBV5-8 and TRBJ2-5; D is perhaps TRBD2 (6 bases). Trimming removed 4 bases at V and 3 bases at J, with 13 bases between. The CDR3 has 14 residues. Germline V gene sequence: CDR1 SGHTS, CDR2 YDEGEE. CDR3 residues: CASSGGTGKETQYF. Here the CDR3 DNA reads TGTGCCAGCAGCGGAGGGACCGGGAAAGAGACCCAGTACTTC.

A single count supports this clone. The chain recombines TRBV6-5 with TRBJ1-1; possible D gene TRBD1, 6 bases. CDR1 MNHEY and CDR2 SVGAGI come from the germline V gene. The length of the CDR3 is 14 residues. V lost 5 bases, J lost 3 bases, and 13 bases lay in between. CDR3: CASSARQEDTEAFF. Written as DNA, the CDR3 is TGTGCCAGCAGTGCGAGACAGGAGGACACTGAAGCTTTCTTT.

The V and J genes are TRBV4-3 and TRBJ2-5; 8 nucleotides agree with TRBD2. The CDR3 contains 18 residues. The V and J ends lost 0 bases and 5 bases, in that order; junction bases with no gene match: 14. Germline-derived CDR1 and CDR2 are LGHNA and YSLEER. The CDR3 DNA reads TGCGCCAGCAGCCAAGACTTCCCCTACCGGGGGGGTGACGAGACCCAGTACTTC. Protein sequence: CASSQDFPYRGGDETQYF.